The 7 T cell receptor beta chains reported below all come from one sample, sequenced in a study of cytomegalovirus exposure and HLA in healthy donors. A multiplex PCR was run with 60 Vbeta primers and 13 Jbeta primers. Measured with immunoSEQ multiplex PCR; TCRdb has only the in-frame clones, and not every one. The sample carries approximately 180,000 clones, approximately 12% recorded once. The sequencing sample was made of PBMCs. These receptors were obtained from a man aged 45-65 years in good health and CMV-seropositive.

The chain employs TRBV6-1 and TRBJ2-2; tentatively, D is TRBD1 (8 bases). CDR1 is MNHNS and CDR2 is SASEGT in the germline V gene. With 4 bases removed from V and 6 bases from J, the gap between germline ends came to 15 bases. CDR3 length: 15 residues. CDR3 nucleotides: TGTGCCAGCAGTGTATACAGGGGGGGCGCCGGGGAGCTGTTTTTT. As protein: CASSVYRGGAGELFF.

This clone has more than one count but fewer than ten. The chain carries TRBV27 and TRBJ1-1, with a weak D call TRBD1 (5 bases). This CDR3 contains 12 residues. Germline V gene sequence: CDR1 MNHEY, CDR2 SMNVEV (reference sequence). V lost 5 bases and J lost 4, with 8 bases in between. DNA for the CDR3: TGTGCCAGCAGTCCCCAGGGCACTGAAGCTTTCTTT. Translating gives CASSPQGTEAFF.

J is TRBJ2-1 and V is TRBV4-3, with D perhaps TRBD1 (6 bases). The CDR3 extends over 14 amino acids. Trimming took 1 base from V and 7 from J, leaving 11 bases between them. CDR1 and CDR2 from the germline V gene are LGHNA and YSLEER. In nucleotides, the CDR3 is TGCGCCAGCAGCCAAGTTGCCAGGGGAAATGAGCAGTTCTTC. This gives the protein CASSQVARGNEQFF.

This chain uses TRBV11-2 with TRBJ2-5; D ambiguous. The germline V gene has CDR1 SGHAT and CDR2 FQNNGV. V was pared by 3 bases and J by 2 bases, with 10 bases between. There are 14 residues in the CDR3. The CDR3 DNA reads TGTGCCAGCAGCTTTAGTGGGCAACAAGAGACCCAGTACTTC. Amino acid sequence: CASSFSGQQETQYF.

In this sample, this clone turned up a few times. The chain uses TRBV7-6 and TRBJ2-5; 7 nucleotides line up with TRBD1. Trimming cost V 5 bases and J 4 bases; bases outside gene matches: 13. The CDR3 runs to 16 residues. Per the germline V gene, CDR1 is SGHVS and CDR2 is FNYEAQ. CDR3 protein: CASSAYQGVGPETQYF. CDR3 bases: TGTGCCAGCAGCGCCTACCAGGGGGTTGGGCCAGAGACCCAGTACTTC.

This chain joins TRBV18 and TRBJ2-3, with 8 bases lining up with TRBD2. This CDR3 spans 15 amino acids. V lost 4 bases, J lost 1 base, and 4 bases stayed unmatched. CDR1 is KGHSH, CDR2 LQKENI, per germline. The CDR3 spells CASSRTSSGTDTQYF. The CDR3 region has the DNA TGTGCCAGCTCACGGACTAGCTCAGGCACAGATACGCAGTATTTT.

This clone was counted many times. This chain joins TRBV6-4 and TRBJ2-2, with D perhaps TRBD1 (6 bases). The V and J ends lost 5 bases and 4 bases respectively, with 11 bases between them. The germline gives CDR1 MRHNA, CDR2 SNTAGT. The CDR3 extends over 14 amino acids. CDR3 loop: CASSFQGLTGELFF. CDR3 in DNA: TGTGCCAGCAGTTTCCAGGGGCTCACCGGGGAGCTGTTTTTT.